A selection of T cell receptor beta chains follows, all from one sample in a study of shared clonotypes between healthy human individuals. Profiled with immunoSEQ multiplex PCR; TCRdb holds only in-frame clones, not every one. The sample lists around 2,000,000 clones; approximately 94% were seen once. Source material: naive CD8+ T cells sorted from blood. The receptors originated from a man in his late teens or twenties in good health. The CDR3 runs from the conserved cysteine through the conserved F or W. D genes are given only for firm matches. A clone size is listed for some rows: how often the clone was seen (once, few, many), or a class if it is expanded.

TRBD1	-	TRBV28	TRBJ2-7	CASSLRGLSSYEQYF	TGTGCCAGCAGTTTAAGGGGGCTAAGCTCCTACGAGCAGTACTTC
TRBD1	once	TRBV9	TRBJ1-2	CASSAQTGDNYGYTF	TGTGCCAGCAGCGCTCAGACAGGGGATAACTATGGCTACACCTTC
-	once	TRBV25-1	TRBJ2-5	CASSESSFETQYF	TGTGCCAGCAGTGAATCGTCCTTCGAGACCCAGTACTTC
TRBD1	-	TRBV29-1	TRBJ1-2	CSVEDRDRSGYGYTF	TGCAGCGTTGAAGATCGGGACAGGTCGGGCTATGGCTACACCTTC
-	-	TRBV13	TRBJ1-5	CASSLGGGNQPQHF	TGTGCCAGCAGCTTAGGAGGGGGTAACCAGCCCCAGCATTTT
TRBD1	-	TRBV30	TRBJ1-6	CAWKGTGNGSPLHF	TGTGCCTGGAAGGGGACAGGGAATGGTTCACCCCTCCACTTT
-	-	TRBV6-1	TRBJ1-1	CASIGEGNTEAFF	TGTGCCAGCATAGGAGAGGGGAACACTGAAGCTTTCTTT
-	-	TRBV5-6	TRBJ1-1	CASSYAQSMLTEAFF	TGTGCCAGCAGCTATGCCCAATCCATGTTGACTGAAGCTTTCTTT
TRBD2	-	TRBV7-9	TRBJ2-7	CASSVGLAGPYEQYF	TGTGCCAGCAGCGTCGGCCTAGCGGGCCCCTACGAGCAGTACTTC
-	-	TRBV4-1	TRBJ2-3	CASSQEGPTSFSTDTQYF	TGCGCCAGCAGCCAAGAGGGGCCCACGAGTTTTAGCACAGATACGCAGTATTTT
TRBD1	-	TRBV5-5	TRBJ1-6	CASSSVTGGGSPLHF	TGTGCCAGCAGCTCTGTAACAGGGGGAGGTTCACCCCTCCACTTT
-	-	TRBV27	TRBJ1-5	CASSYDGEGNQPQHF	TGTGCCAGCAGCTACGACGGGGAGGGCAATCAGCCCCAGCATTTT
TRBD1	once	TRBV4-1	TRBJ2-5	CASSHPGQGGPQETQYF	TGCGCCAGCAGCCATCCCGGACAGGGTGGCCCCCAAGAGACCCAGTACTTC
TRBD1	-	TRBV19	TRBJ2-7	CASSIRDSSYEQYF	TGTGCCAGTAGTATCCGGGACAGTTCCTACGAGCAGTACTTC
-	-	TRBV28	TRBJ2-3	CASSTLEGVSTDTQYF	TGTGCCAGCAGTACTCTTGAGGGGGTTAGTACAGATACGCAGTATTTT
-	-	TRBV5-4	TRBJ2-2	CASSFSEAGELFF	TGTGCCAGCAGCTTTAGCGAGGCCGGGGAGCTGTTTTTT
-	-	TRBV27	TRBJ2-7	CASSGAYEQYF	TGTGCCAGCAGTGGTGCCTACGAGCAGTACTTC
TRBD2	-	TRBV9	TRBJ2-7	CASSSGLAGELPYEQYF	TGTGCCAGCTCCTCAGGACTAGCGGGGGAGCTACCCTACGAGCAGTACTTC
-	-	TRBV5-8	TRBJ2-7	CASSLEAGTYEQYF	TGTGCCAGCAGCTTGGAGGCAGGAACCTACGAGCAGTACTTC
-	once	TRBV7-9	TRBJ2-1	CASSLEGRGWHEQFF	TGTGCCAGCAGCTTAGAGGGCCGTGGGTGGCATGAGCAGTTCTTC
-	-	TRBV25-1	TRBJ1-1	CASSWHSEAFF	TGTGCCAGCAGCTGGCATTCTGAAGCTTTCTTT
-	-	TRBV6-1	TRBJ2-3	CASSEEGGWGTDTQYF	TGTGCCAGCAGTGAAGAGGGGGGTTGGGGCACAGATACGCAGTATTTT
TRBD1	-	TRBV19	TRBJ2-1	CASSAGTGVTSEPEQFF	TGTGCCAGTAGTGCGGGGACAGGGGTGACTAGCGAGCCCGAGCAGTTCTTC
-	-	TRBV2	TRBJ2-3	CASRVPPGTDTQYF	TGTGCCAGTCGCGTGCCGCCTGGCACAGATACGCAGTATTTT
-	-	TRBV4-1	TRBJ2-1	CASSQDEHEQFF	TGCGCCAGCAGCCAAGATGAGCATGAGCAGTTCTTC
-	-	TRBV11-2	TRBJ2-7	CASSLTPGSYEQYF	TGTGCCAGCAGCTTAACTCCGGGGTCTTACGAGCAGTACTTC
TRBD2	-	TRBV4-3	TRBJ2-3	CASSQMAGPILAGATVTDTQYF	TGCGCCAGCAGCCAAATGGCAGGACCCATCCTAGCGGGGGCAACGGTCACAGATACGCAGTATTTT
-	-	TRBV6-5	TRBJ1-3	CASSYSEESTGNTIYF	TGTGCCAGCAGTTACTCCGAAGAGAGTACAGGAAACACCATATATTTT
-	-	TRBV7-9	TRBJ2-7	CASSPGNEQYF	TGTGCCAGCAGCCCAGGGAACGAGCAGTACTTC
-	-	TRBV4-1	TRBJ2-7	CASSQGSGTHYEQYF	TGCGCCAGCAGCCAAGGATCCGGGACACACTACGAGCAGTACTTC
-	-	TRBV19	TRBJ1-2	CASSPASTSDYGYTF	TGTGCCAGTAGTCCAGCGTCCACTTCGGACTATGGCTACACCTTC
-	-	TRBV28	TRBJ2-5	CASSYGRETQYF	TGTGCCAGCAGCTACGGACGTGAGACCCAGTACTTC
TRBD1	-	TRBV4-1	TRBJ2-7	CASSQQGADEQYF	TGCGCCAGCAGCCAACAGGGGGCGGACGAGCAGTACTTC
-	-	TRBV10-2	TRBJ2-7	CASSESTYEQYF	TGCGCCAGCAGTGAGTCGACCTACGAGCAGTACTTC
-	-	TRBV4-1	TRBJ2-5	CASSQDRDYQETQYF	TGCGCCAGCAGCCAAGATCGGGACTACCAAGAGACCCAGTACTTC